Listed below are T cell receptor beta chains from one sample, sequenced in a study of immune cell composition in non-small cell lung cancer. The table came from immunoSEQ multiplex PCR; TCRdb's copy has only in-frame clones and leaves some out. This table has roughly 3,700 clones, 74% appearing once. Material for sequencing was lung tumor tissue. The receptors derive from a human donor with non-small cell lung cancer. The CDR3 runs from the conserved cysteine through the conserved F or W. The order of the fields is clone size, J gene, V gene, D gene, CDR3 protein, CDR3 DNA. D genes are given only for firm matches. Size is stated for part of the rows, as once, few or many counts, or as a class when the clone is expanded.

>-|TRBJ2-3|TRBV27|TRBD2
CASSFPGLAGTYTQYF
TGTGCCAGCAGTTTCCCGGGACTAGCGGGGACATATACGCAGTATTTT
>few|TRBJ2-2|TRBV18|-
CASSPPSGNTGELFF
TGTGCCAGCTCACCACCGTCAGGGAACACCGGGGAGCTGTTTTTT
>-|TRBJ2-7|TRBV29-1|TRBD1
CSVEGTGGNEQYF
TGCAGCGTTGAAGGGACAGGGGGCAACGAGCAGTACTTC
>once|TRBJ1-2|TRBV27|-
CASYPRGGADYGYTF
TGTGCCAGCTACCCACGAGGGGGAGCGGACTATGGCTACACCTTC
>-|TRBJ2-7|TRBV27|TRBD1
CASSGGLQPLEEQYF
TGTGCCAGCTCAGGGGGCTTACAGCCGCTGGAGGAGCAGTACTTC
>-|TRBJ2-3|TRBV28|-
CASSFVTEWDTQYF
TGTGCCAGCAGTTTCGTGACGGAGTGGGATACGCAGTATTTT
>-|TRBJ2-7|TRBV5-5|TRBD2
CASSLVATSGKRYF
TGTGCCAGCAGCTTGGTGGCGACTAGCGGGAAGAGGTACTTC
>-|TRBJ2-7|TRBV9|TRBD1
CASSVDRGPNEQYF
TGTGCCAGCAGCGTAGACAGGGGGCCCAACGAGCAGTACTTC
>-|TRBJ1-3|TRBV6-1|TRBD1
CASSAGQGKGRRDGNTIYF
TGTGCCAGCAGTGCGGGACAGGGGAAAGGCAGACGCGATGGAAACACCATATATTTT
>-|TRBJ1-5|TRBV5-8|TRBD1
CASSTGTGGSPQHF
TGTGCCAGCAGCACCGGGACAGGGGGCTCGCCCCAGCATTTT
>-|TRBJ2-1|TRBV13|TRBD1
CASSFGTAKDNEQFF
TGTGCCAGCAGCTTCGGGACAGCTAAAGACAATGAGCAGTTCTTC
>few|TRBJ1-5|TRBV6-6|-
CASSYPDTGNQPQHF
TGTGCCAGCAGTTACCCTGATACGGGCAATCAGCCCCAGCATTTT
>-|TRBJ2-7|TRBV7-9|-
CASSPRGFEQYF
TGTGCCAGCAGCCCGAGGGGGTTCGAGCAGTACTTC
>-|TRBJ2-7|TRBV6-1|-
CASSGGPAYEQYF
TGTGCCAGCAGTGGGGGGCCCGCCTACGAGCAGTACTTC
>-|TRBJ2-6|TRBV7-2|TRBD2
CASSLSLAGGPPGANVLTF
TGTGCCAGCAGCTTATCCCTAGCGGGAGGGCCTCCTGGGGCCAACGTCCTGACTTTC
>-|TRBJ2-3|TRBV5-1|-
CASSFAGAADTQYF
TGCGCCAGCAGCTTCGCAGGGGCCGCAGATACGCAGTATTTT
>-|TRBJ2-5|TRBV28|-
CASSPDSYAQYF
TGTGCCAGCAGCCCCGATAGTTATGCCCAGTACTTC
>once|TRBJ1-4|TRBV15|-
CASRVGTLPTNEKLFF
TGTGCCAGCAGGGTAGGGACACTGCCAACTAATGAAAAACTGTTTTTT
>-|TRBJ1-2|TRBV28|-
CASSKAAEANYGYTF
TGTGCCAGCAGTAAGGCAGCCGAGGCCAACTATGGCTACACCTTC
>-|TRBJ2-7|TRBV4-1|-
CASSDSGISYEQYF
TGCGCCAGCAGCGATTCCGGGATCAGCTACGAGCAGTACTTC
>-|TRBJ1-4|TRBV28|-
CAAGIANEKLFF
TGTGCCGCAGGCATAGCTAATGAAAAACTGTTTTTT
>-|TRBJ2-7|TRBV5-3|TRBD1
CARSAGQGTYEQYF
TGTGCCAGAAGCGCGGGACAGGGGACCTACGAGCAGTACTTC
>-|TRBJ2-3|TRBV5-4|TRBD1
CASGQGSVF
TGTGCCAGCGGACAGGGGAGTGTCTTT
>few|TRBJ1-5|TRBV7-9|-
CASSLRGNQPQHF
TGTGCCAGCAGCTTACGGGGGAATCAGCCCCAGCATTTT
>-|TRBJ2-7|TRBV6-6|TRBD2
CASSLGLGASYEQYF
TGTGCCAGCAGTCTCGGACTAGGGGCCTCATACGAGCAGTACTTC
>-|TRBJ1-3|TRBV18|-
CASSTTAGENTIYF
TGTGCCAGCTCCACCACGGCAGGGGAGAACACCATATATTTT
>-|TRBJ2-2|TRBV6-4|-
CASSEGGSTGELFF
TGTGCCAGCAGTGAGGGGGGTTCGACCGGGGAGCTGTTTTTT
>-|TRBJ1-2|TRBV7-6|-
CASSLDASGLTGGYTF
TGTGCCAGCAGCTTAGACGCCTCAGGCTTAACGGGAGGCTACACCTTC
>-|TRBJ2-1|TRBV6-4|-
CASSDRDNNEQFF
TGTGCCAGCAGTGACCGGGACAACAATGAGCAGTTCTTC
>-|TRBJ2-3|TRBV5-1|-
CASSLGQVVSTDTQYF
TGCGCCAGCAGCTTGGGACAGGTCGTTTCTACAGATACGCAGTATTTT
>-|TRBJ1-3|TRBV21-1|-
CASGGTGGSSGNTIYF
TGTGCCAGCGGTGGGACAGGGGGTAGCTCTGGAAACACCATATATTTT
>-|TRBJ2-7|TRBV2|TRBD2
CASSGGRVSYEQYF
TGTGCCAGCAGTGGCGGGAGGGTCTCCTACGAGCAGTACTTC
>-|TRBJ2-1|TRBV2|TRBD2
CASRDSGTGGNEQFF
TGTGCCAGCAGGGATAGCGGGACCGGCGGGAATGAGCAGTTCTTC
>-|TRBJ2-1|TRBV11-1|-
CASSPGGGLSYNEQFF
TGTGCCAGCAGCCCTGGGGGGGGCCTAAGCTACAATGAGCAGTTCTTC
>-|TRBJ1-2|TRBV19|-
CASSDGGTSYGYTF
TGTGCCAGTAGTGACGGGGGGACGAGCTATGGCTACACCTTC
>-|TRBJ2-2|TRBV9|TRBD1
CASSVGGQGANTGELFF
TGTGCCAGCAGCGTAGGGGGACAGGGGGCGAACACCGGGGAGCTGTTTTTT
>-|TRBJ1-1|TRBV27|-
CASRYRNTEAFF
TGTGCCAGCAGGTACAGGAACACTGAAGCTTTCTTT
>-|TRBJ2-6|TRBV7-2|-
CASSSRASGANVLTF
TGTGCCAGCAGCTCCAGGGCGTCTGGGGCCAACGTCCTGACTTTC
>-|TRBJ2-2|TRBV5-6|TRBD2
CASRSGGINTGELFF
TGTGCCAGCAGATCGGGAGGAATAAACACCGGGGAGCTGTTTTTT
>-|TRBJ2-7|TRBV21-1|-
CASSKASVTEGPYEQYF
TGTGCCAGCAGCAAAGCGTCGGTGACCGAGGGCCCCTACGAGCAGTACTTC
>-|TRBJ1-1|TRBV18|-
CASSPAEGQTRAFF
TGTGCCAGCTCACCCGCTGAAGGCCAGACTCGAGCTTTCTTT
>-|TRBJ2-1|TRBV6-1|-
CASSDRGSYNEQFF
TGTGCCAGCAGTGACAGGGGCTCCTACAATGAGCAGTTCTTC
>-|TRBJ2-7|TRBV5-1|TRBD2
CASSSLAGGPYEQYF
TGCGCCAGCAGCTCTCTAGCGGGAGGGCCCTACGAGCAGTACTTC
>-|TRBJ2-2|TRBV28|-
CASRSTGGAGLGTGELFF
TGTGCCAGCAGATCCACTGGAGGCGCGGGCCTGGGGACCGGGGAGCTGTTTTTT
>-|TRBJ2-2|TRBV19|TRBD2
CASRVAGGTGELFF
TGTGCCAGTAGGGTAGCGGGAGGCACCGGGGAGCTGTTTTTT
>-|TRBJ2-1|TRBV25-1|-
CASSEYLGAFEQFF
TGTGCCAGCAGTGAATATTTGGGAGCTTTTGAGCAGTTCTTC
>-|TRBJ2-3|TRBV18|-
CASSPRTRDTRSTDTQYF
TGTGCCAGCTCACCAAGAACCCGGGACACGAGAAGCACAGATACGCAGTATTTT
>-|TRBJ1-6|TRBV7-2|TRBD1
CASSWGDRGNSPLHF
TGTGCCAGCAGCTGGGGGGACAGGGGGAATTCACCCCTCCACTTT
>-|TRBJ2-7|TRBV11-3|-
CASSHGGGSDEQYF
TGTGCCAGCAGCCACGGTGGTGGGAGTGACGAGCAGTACTTC
>-|TRBJ2-3|TRBV4-2|TRBD2
CASSQAGIAGGPGADTQYF
TGTGCCAGCAGCCAAGCAGGGATAGCGGGAGGGCCGGGCGCAGATACGCAGTATTTT
>once|TRBJ2-7|TRBV30|TRBD1
CAWSLSGTGGYEQYF
TGTGCCTGGAGCCTGTCCGGGACAGGGGGCTACGAGCAGTACTTC
>-|TRBJ2-3|TRBV27|TRBD2
CASSSYPGGTDTQYF
TGTGCCAGCAGTTCTTACCCGGGAGGGACAGATACGCAGTATTTT
>-|TRBJ1-2|TRBV6-5|-
CASSYRGAYDYTF
TGTGCCAGCAGTTACCGAGGTGCCTATGACTACACCTTC
>-|TRBJ1-5|TRBV6-1|-
CASSPSGGSQPQHF
TGTGCCAGCAGCCCGAGCGGGGGGTCTCAGCCCCAGCATTTT
>medium-sized|TRBJ2-7|TRBV4-3|TRBD2
CASSPSRASGFYEQYF
TGCGCCAGCAGCCCCTCAAGGGCTAGCGGGTTCTACGAGCAGTACTTC
>-|TRBJ2-7|TRBV2|TRBD2
CASSGGFGGGEQYF
TGTGCCAGCAGTGGGGGTTTCGGGGGGGGCGAGCAGTACTTC
>-|TRBJ2-1|TRBV7-6|-
CASSTEDEQFF
TGTGCCAGCAGCACCGAGGATGAGCAGTTCTTC
>-|TRBJ2-6|TRBV27|-
CASGVSGANVLTF
TGTGCCTCCGGGGTGTCTGGGGCCAACGTCCTGACTTTC
>few|TRBJ2-7|TRBV9|TRBD2
CASSPQQSPTSGSGEQYF
TGTGCCAGCAGCCCCCAGCAATCCCCCACTAGCGGCTCGGGCGAGCAGTACTTC